What follows are 24 T cell receptor beta chains derived from one specimen sequenced in a study of OX40 agonist ivuxolimab in advanced cancers. Produced via immunoSEQ multiplex PCR; TCRdb's table is partial and in-frame only. The sample lists about 33,000 clones; less than 85% were seen once. The sequencing used CD4+ or CD8+ T cells sorted from blood, collected in a trial of the OX40 agonist ivuxolimab. Receptor source: an adult with an advanced solid tumor such as melanoma, head and neck, liver or kidney cancer.

The DNA for the CDR3 is TGTGCCAGCAGCTTAGTCCCAGGGTTATCCTACAATGAGCAGTTCTTC. Its translation is CASSLVPGLSYNEQFF. V gene TRBV7-2 combines with J gene TRBJ2-1, with D tentatively TRBD1 (5 bases). Trimming left V 1 base short and J 1 base short, with 11 bases between. There are 16 residues in the CDR3. Germline CDR1 reads SGHTA; CDR2 reads FQGNSA.

This chain links TRBV30 with TRBJ1-1; tentative D call: TRBD1 (6 bases). Germline loops: CDR1 GTSNPN, CDR2 SVGIG (reference sequence). The V and J ends lost 5 bases and 1 base respectively, with 20 bases between them. The CDR3 loop spans 16 amino acids. CDR3 nucleotides: TGTGCCTGGGGAAGAACAGGGCGACCTGCGAACACTGAAGCTTTCTTT. This codes for CAWGRTGRPANTEAFF. Based on the CDR3 plus reference TRBV30 and TRBJ1-1, the full variable domain is SQTIHQWPATLVQPVGSPLSLECTVEGTSNPNLYWYRQAAGRGLQLLFYSVGIGQISSEVPQNLSASRPQDRQFILSSKKLLLSDSGFYLCAWGRTGRPANTEAFFGQGTRLTVV.

This rearrangement joins TRBV23-1 to TRBJ2-2; 8 bases match TRBD1. TRBV23-1 has ORF status, its function being uncertain. After removal of 2 bases from V and 3 bases from J, the junction contained 8 bases not matched to a gene. The CDR3 totals 17 residues. The CDR3 DNA sequence: TGCGCCAGCAGTCAAGGCCCCCCGACAGGGGACACCGGGGAGCTGTTTTTT. Its protein is CASSQGPPTGDTGELFF.

The chain employs TRBV7-7 and TRBJ2-7; tentatively, D is TRBD2 (5 bases). The germline V gene encodes CDR1 SSHAT and CDR2 FNYEAQ (reference sequence). The CDR3 has 13 amino acids. The ends were cut back, 3 bases at V and 6 bases at J, with 12 bases in the middle. CDR3: CASSLALATEQYF. CDR3 DNA: TGTGCCAGCAGCTTGGCCCTAGCAACCGAGCAGTACTTC.

This clone is deemed large. J is TRBJ2-2 and V is TRBV6-1, with a weak D call TRBD1 (5 bases). Trimming left V 2 bases short and J 3 bases short, with 7 bases between. The germline CDR1 and CDR2 sequences are MNHNS and SASEGT. The CDR3 is 14 residues long. The CDR3 sequence is CASSEPQDTGELFF. The CDR3 DNA reads TGTGCCAGCAGTGAACCACAGGACACCGGGGAGCTGTTTTTT.

V and J are TRBV4-3 and TRBJ2-3; no firm D call. Trimming stripped 0 bases from V and 4 bases from J, with 8 bases between. CDR1 and CDR2 (germline): LGHNA, YSLEER. The CDR3 length is 14 residues. The CDR3 DNA sequence: TGCGCCAGCAGCCAAGATGTGGGTGCAGATACGCAGTATTTT. Its protein product is CASSQDVGADTQYF.

The V gene is TRBV5-5, the J gene TRBJ2-1; D perhaps matches TRBD2 (7 bases). V lost 1 base, J lost 5 bases, and 19 bases lay in between. Germline lookup yields CDR1 SGHKS and CDR2 YYEKEE (reference sequence). This CDR3 spans 17 amino acids. CDR3 coding DNA: TGTGCCAGCAGCTTGTGGCCCGGGGGGCAGGCGCACAATGAGCAGTTCTTC. Translated: CASSLWPGGQAHNEQFF.

The chain employs TRBV2 and TRBJ2-7; D not resolved. V lost 7 bases and J lost 0, with 13 bases in between. Germline values: CDR1 SNHLY, CDR2 FYNNEI. The CDR3 extends over 14 amino acids. Written as DNA, the CDR3 is TGTGCCAGCAACCCCACAGTTTCCTCCTACGAGCAGTACTTC. This translates into CASNPTVSSYEQYF.

The chain carries TRBV7-9 and TRBJ2-5, with TRBD2 matching over 15 bases. This CDR3 spans 16 amino acids. V shed 3 bases and J 5 bases; nucleotides not matched to a gene: 4. CDR1 and CDR2 from the germline V gene are SEHNR and FQNEAQ (reference sequence). The CDR3 region has the DNA TGTGCCAGCAGCTTCCCCGGGACTAGCGGGAGGGAGACCCAGTACTTC. Encoded protein: CASSFPGTSGRETQYF.

This chain connects TRBV14 to TRBJ2-7; D not resolved. The CDR3 sequence is 15 residues long. The V end was cut by 4 bases, the J end by 2 bases, with 15 bases between. Germline V gene data show CDR1 as SGHDN and CDR2 as FVKESK. Here the CDR3 reads CASSPLDGPPYEQYF. For the CDR3, the DNA is TGTGCCAGCAGCCCCCTGGACGGACCACCCTACGAGCAGTACTTC.

The sample holds one count of this clone. The chain carries TRBV27 and TRBJ2-3; D might be TRBD1 or TRBD2, each matching 5 bases. CDR3 length: 12 amino acids. V dropped 10 bases and J dropped 6 bases, with 14 bases sitting between them. The germline V gene encodes CDR1 MNHEY and CDR2 SMNVEV (reference sequence). CDR3: CANRQRRDTQYF. In DNA form, the CDR3 reads TGTGCCAACCGACAGCGGCGGGATACGCAGTATTTT.

The chain links TRBV4-1 to TRBJ2-1, with 7 bases identical to TRBD2. V lost 1 base to trimming and J lost 0 bases; unmatched junction nucleotides: 3. This CDR3 contains 16 residues. The germline gives CDR1 MGHRA, CDR2 YSYEKL. As DNA, the CDR3 is TGCGCCAGCAGCCAAGTTGGCGGGAGCTCCTACAATGAGCAGTTCTTC. It specifies CASSQVGGSSYNEQFF.

The chain uses TRBV7-3 and TRBJ2-7; D might be TRBD1 (6 bases). Germline CDR1 SGHTA, CDR2 FQGTGA. The germline V and J ends were trimmed by 4 bases and 6 bases, with 10 bases remaining between them. This CDR3 is built from 12 residues. In DNA, the CDR3 is TGTGCCAGCAGCTCGACAGGCGTCGAGCAGTACTTC. It yields the protein CASSSTGVEQYF. The full variable domain, its missing parts supplied by reference TRBV7-3 and TRBJ2-7, is GAGVSQTPSNKVTEKGKYVELRCDPISGHTALYWYRQSLGQGPEFLIYFQGTGAADDSGLPNDRFFAVRPEGSVSTLKIQRTERGDSAVYLCASSSTGVEQYFGPGTRLTVT.

CDR3 protein: CASSIGQATNEKLFF. The CDR3 DNA follows: TGTGCCAGCAGCATAGGACAGGCAACTAATGAAAAACTGTTTTTT. V usage is TRBV7-2 and J usage is TRBJ1-4, with 7 positions matching TRBD1. The CDR3 sequence is 15 residues long. Trimming removed 5 bases from V and 0 bases from J; junction bases left unmatched: 3. The germline CDR1 and CDR2 sequences are SGHTA and FQGNSA.

The chain combines TRBV11-3 with TRBJ2-7; 7 bases fit TRBD1. Germline V gene sequence: CDR1 SGHNT, CDR2 YENEEA. Trimming took 5 bases from V and 5 from J; bases not matched to a gene: 6. The CDR3 has 13 residues. CDR3 bases: TGTGCCAGCAGCCTCGGGACAGCGGACGAGCAGTACTTC. This encodes CASSLGTADEQYF.

The chain joins TRBV27 to TRBJ1-1, with D unresolved. V was trimmed by 6 bases and J by 1 base, leaving 12 bases between them. The CDR3 covers 14 residues. CDR1 is MNHEY and CDR2 is SMNVEV in the germline V gene (reference sequence). This chain's CDR3 is CASSPRWENTEAFF. In DNA, the CDR3 is TGTGCCAGCAGCCCCCGCTGGGAGAACACTGAAGCTTTCTTT.

The genes are TRBV28 and TRBJ2-7; 8 bases map to TRBD1. Germline V gene lookup returns CDR1 MDHEN and CDR2 SYDVKM. V dropped 5 bases and J dropped 4; count of bases not matched to a gene: 4. This CDR3 has 13 residues. The CDR3 DNA reads as TGTGCCAGCAGTCCGTGGACAGGGTACGAGCAGTACTTC. Its translation: CASSPWTGYEQYF.

In this sample, this clone turned up once. The CDR3 DNA reads as TGTGCCAGCAGTTTAATGGCAGTAGAGCCCCTCCACTTT. Encoded protein: CASSLMAVEPLHF. This sequence joins TRBV27 and TRBJ1-6; no clear D. The germline gives CDR1 MNHEY, CDR2 SMNVEV (reference sequence). The V gene lost 2 bases and the J gene lost 13 bases, with 12 bases spanning the gap. The length of the CDR3 is 13 residues.

The J gene is TRBJ2-7, the V gene TRBV5-1; 10 bases align to TRBD1. The CDR3 runs to 15 residues. CDR1 is SGHRS and CDR2 is YFSETQ in the germline V gene. V trimming: 3 bases; J trimming: 1 base; junction bases outside the gene matches: 4. For the CDR3, the DNA is TGCGCCAGCAGCTGGGGGACAGGGGCGTCCTACGAGCAGTACTTC. Translated, it gives CASSWGTGASYEQYF. Variable domain in full (rest from reference TRBV5-1 and TRBJ2-7): KAGVTQTPRYLIKTRGQQVTLSCSPISGHRSVSWYQQTPGQGLQFLFEYFSETQRNKGNFPGRFSGRQFSNSRSEMNVSTLELGDSALYLCASSWGTGASYEQYFGPGTRLTVT.

The chain couples TRBV15 to TRBJ1-2; D remains ambiguous. Germline CDR1 is LNHNV and CDR2 is YYDKDF (reference sequence). CDR3 length: 14 amino acids. V shed 5 bases and J shed 8 bases, with 18 bases lying between them. The CDR3 nucleotides read TGTGCCACCAGCCCCCAAGTGGGTTTGTGGGGCTACACCTTC. It yields the protein CATSPQVGLWGYTF. Variable domain in full (rest from reference TRBV15 and TRBJ1-2): DAMVIQNPRYQVTQFGKPVTLSCSQTLNHNVMYWYQQKSSQAPKLLFHYYDKDFNNEADTPDNFQSRRPNTSFCFLDIRSPGLGDTAMYLCATSPQVGLWGYTFGSGTRLTVV.

The chain links TRBV5-6 to TRBJ1-1; D is undetermined. Between the trimmed V and J ends, which lost 3 bases and 3 bases, there was a span of 6 bases. The germline V gene has CDR1 SGHDT and CDR2 YYEEEE. This CDR3 comprises 12 residues. CDR3 sequence: CASSWGYTEAFF. The CDR3 bases are TGTGCCAGCAGCTGGGGTTACACTGAAGCTTTCTTT. Combining the CDR3 with reference TRBV5-6 and TRBJ1-1 gives the whole variable domain DAGVTQSPTHLIKTRGQQVTLRCSPKSGHDTVSWYQQALGQGPQFIFQYYEEEERQRGNFPDRFSGHQFPNYSSELNVNALLLGDSALYLCASSWGYTEAFFGQGTRLTVV.

The J gene is TRBJ2-1, the V gene TRBV9, with D perhaps TRBD1 (5 bases). This CDR3 is 15 amino acids long. Germline V lookup: CDR1 SGDLS, CDR2 YYNGEE. The ends were cut back, 0 bases at V and 5 bases at J, with 12 bases in the middle. CDR3 DNA: TGTGCCAGCAGCGTAGTAGCAGGGTTGGACAATGAGCAGTTCTTC. This gives the protein CASSVVAGLDNEQFF.

The chain is built from TRBV4-3 and TRBJ2-1, with 14 positions matching TRBD2. The CDR3 spans 15 residues. Germline-derived CDR1 and CDR2 are LGHNA and YSLEER. The ends lost 1 base at V and 11 bases at J; junction bases unmatched: 4. The CDR3 loop reads CASSQGLAGGPQQFF. CDR3 DNA: TGCGCCAGCAGCCAAGGACTAGCGGGGGGGCCGCAGCAGTTCTTC.

The CDR3 sequence is CASSPGLADTDTQYF. CDR3 DNA sequence: TGTGCCAGCAGCCCCGGACTAGCGGACACAGATACGCAGTATTTT. The chain is built from TRBV2 and TRBJ2-3; TRBD2 aligns across 10 bases. V trimming: 6 bases; J trimming: 2 bases; junction bases outside the gene matches: 5. This CDR3 is 15 amino acids long. From germline, CDR1 is SNHLY and CDR2 FYNNEI.